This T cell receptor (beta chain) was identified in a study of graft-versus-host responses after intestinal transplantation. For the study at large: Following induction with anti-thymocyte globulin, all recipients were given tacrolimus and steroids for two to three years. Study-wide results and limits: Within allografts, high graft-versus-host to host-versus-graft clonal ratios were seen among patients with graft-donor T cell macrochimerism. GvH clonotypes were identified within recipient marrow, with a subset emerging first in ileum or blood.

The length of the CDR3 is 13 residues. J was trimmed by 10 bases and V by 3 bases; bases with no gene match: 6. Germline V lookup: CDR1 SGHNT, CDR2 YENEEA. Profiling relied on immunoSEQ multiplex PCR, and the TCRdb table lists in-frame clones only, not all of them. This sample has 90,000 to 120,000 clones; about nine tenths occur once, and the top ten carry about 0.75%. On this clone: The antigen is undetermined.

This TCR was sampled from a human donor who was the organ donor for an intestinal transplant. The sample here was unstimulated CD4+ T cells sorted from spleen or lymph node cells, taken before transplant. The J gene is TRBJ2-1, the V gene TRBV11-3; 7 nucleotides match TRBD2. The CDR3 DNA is TGTGCCAGCAGCTTCTTGAAGCGGGAAGAGCAGTTCTTC. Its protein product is CASSFLKREEQFF. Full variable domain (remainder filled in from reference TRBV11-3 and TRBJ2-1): EAGVVQSPRYKIIEKKQPVAFWCNPISGHNTLYWYLQNLGQGPELLIRYENEEAVDDSQLPKDRFSAERLKGVDSTLKIQPAELGDSAVYLCASSFLKREEQFFGPGTRLTVL.